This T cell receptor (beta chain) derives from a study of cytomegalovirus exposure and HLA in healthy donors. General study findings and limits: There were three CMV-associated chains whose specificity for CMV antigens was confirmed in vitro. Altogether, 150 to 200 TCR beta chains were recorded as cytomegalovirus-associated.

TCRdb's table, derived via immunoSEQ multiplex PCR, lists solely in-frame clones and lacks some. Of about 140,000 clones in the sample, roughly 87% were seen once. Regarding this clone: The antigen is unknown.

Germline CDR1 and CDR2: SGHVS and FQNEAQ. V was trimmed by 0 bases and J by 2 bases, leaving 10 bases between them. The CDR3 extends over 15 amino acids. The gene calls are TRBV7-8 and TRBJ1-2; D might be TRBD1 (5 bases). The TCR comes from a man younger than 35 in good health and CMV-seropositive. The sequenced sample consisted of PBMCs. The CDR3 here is CASSLAPRGNYGYTF. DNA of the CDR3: TGTGCCAGCAGCTTAGCGCCGCGGGGGAACTATGGCTACACCTTC.